The 12 T cell receptor beta chains given below trace back to one sample, sequenced in a study of graft-versus-host responses after intestinal transplantation. Here immunoSEQ multiplex PCR was the method, and the copy in TCRdb shows in-frame clones only, minus some. In the table there are 25,000 to 35,000 clones, 70% to 90% of which are singletons. Here the sequenced sample was PBMCs, taken roughly 68 weeks after intestinal transplantation. The receptors stem from a human patient who received an intestinal transplant, so some T cells may come from the graft donor.

Here the CDR3 reads CASSLSSGQETQYF. CDR3 bases: TGTGCCAGCAGCTTATCGAGTGGTCAAGAGACCCAGTACTTC. This chain links TRBV7-2 with TRBJ2-5, with D unresolved. Germline V lookup: CDR1 SGHTA, CDR2 FQGNSA. Deletions cut 2 bases from V and 2 bases from J, with 9 bases between. The CDR3 covers 14 residues.

V is TRBV5-1 and J is TRBJ2-7, with TRBD2 matching 7 bases. This CDR3 spans 13 amino acids. Germline V CDR1 and CDR2: SGHRS, YFSETQ. Germline trimming cut 6 bases from V and 0 bases from J; bases unmatched to any gene: 3. CDR3 nucleotide sequence: TGCGCCAGCAAGGGAGGGAGCTCCTACGAGCAGTACTTC. It yields the protein CASKGGSSYEQYF.

The chain combines TRBV5-1 with TRBJ1-5; D is uncertain. CDR3 size: 14 residues. From germline, CDR1 is SGHRS and CDR2 YFSETQ. The germline V and J ends were trimmed by 0 bases and 4 bases, with 8 bases remaining between them. For the CDR3, the DNA is TGCGCCAGCAGCTTGGGGGGAGCTAATCAGCCCCAGCATTTT. This translates into CASSLGGANQPQHF.

The sample holds one count of this clone. The V and J genes are TRBV6-4 and TRBJ2-5; 9 positions agree with TRBD2. Unmatched junction bases numbered 1, after V lost 3 bases and J lost 2 bases. Per germline, CDR1 MRHNA and CDR2 SNTAGT. The length of the CDR3 is 14 residues. The CDR3 is CASSELAGQETQYF. The DNA of the CDR3 is TGTGCCAGCAGTGAGCTAGCGGGGCAAGAGACCCAGTACTTC.

CDR3 coding DNA: TGTGCCAGAAGTTCCGGACAGGGGTTCGACGAGCAGTACTTC. It specifies CARSSGQGFDEQYF. V usage is TRBV11-3 and J usage is TRBJ2-7, with 9 bases lining up with TRBD1. Germline V gene data show CDR1 as SGHNT and CDR2 as YENEEA. The CDR3 contains 14 residues. V lost 9 bases and J lost 5; bases outside the gene matches: 11.

V gene TRBV29-1 combines with J gene TRBJ2-6; D is unclear. Germline-derived CDR1 and CDR2 are SQVTM and ANQGSEA. The CDR3 is made up of 14 amino acids. The V end lost 2 bases, the J end lost 0 bases, and 5 bases lay between the germline ends. The CDR3 DNA reads TGCAGCGTTGAATCAGACTCTGGGGCCAACGTCCTGACTTTC. It codes for CSVESDSGANVLTF.

In the case of this clone: Other DNA variants within this sample encode the same CDR3. The chain couples TRBV29-1 to TRBJ1-2, with D possibly matching TRBD1 (6 bases). Germline V gene sequence: CDR1 SQVTM, CDR2 ANQGSEA. The V end lost 6 bases, the J end lost 3 bases, and 17 bases lay between the germline ends. The CDR3 contains 14 residues. CDR3 residues: CSVGGGRRDYGYTF. CDR3 bases: TGCAGCGTGGGGGGGGGCAGGAGAGACTATGGCTACACCTTC.

The chain couples TRBV30 to TRBJ2-7; D remains ambiguous. V shed 1 base and J shed 2 bases, with 12 bases lying between them. Per the germline V gene, CDR1 is GTSNPN and CDR2 is SVGIG (reference sequence). CDR3 size: 14 residues. The CDR3 nucleotides are TGTGCCTGGAGTGAGGGATCCCGGCCCTACGAGCAGTACTTC. This encodes CAWSEGSRPYEQYF. Filled out from reference TRBV30 and TRBJ2-7, the complete variable domain reads SQTIHQWPATLVQPVGSPLSLECTVEGTSNPNLYWYRQAAGRGLQLLFYSVGIGQISSEVPQNLSASRPQDRQFILSSKKLLLSDSGFYLCAWSEGSRPYEQYFGPGTRLTVT.

V and J are TRBV10-3 and TRBJ1-1; 7 bases are a match to TRBD1. The CDR3 runs to 16 residues. Germline V gives CDR1 ENHRY, CDR2 SYGVKD. V lost 2 bases to trimming and J lost 2 bases; unmatched junction nucleotides: 8. This chain's CDR3 is CAISEDPDRRNTEAFF. The CDR3 coding sequence is TGTGCCATCAGTGAGGATCCGGACAGGCGAAACACTGAAGCTTTCTTT.

Only one count was recorded for this clone. The V call is TRBV19, the J call TRBJ2-5, with D unresolved. V was trimmed by 5 bases and J by 0 bases, leaving 10 bases between them. Germline loops: CDR1 LNHDA, CDR2 SQIVND (reference sequence). This CDR3 has 14 residues. The CDR3 DNA is TGTGCCAGTAGTTCCACCTATTACCAAGAGACCCAGTACTTC. Amino acid sequence: CASSSTYYQETQYF.

The V and J genes are TRBV6-5 and TRBJ2-3; 7 positions match TRBD2. The trim removed 8 bases at V and 0 bases at J, leaving 5 bases unmatched. The CDR3 is 14 residues long. Germline V gives CDR1 MNHEY, CDR2 SVGAGI. CDR3 in amino acids: CASGASGSTDTQYF. For the CDR3, the DNA is TGTGCCAGCGGGGCTAGCGGTAGCACAGATACGCAGTATTTT.

This clone was recorded once. The chain is built from TRBV28 and TRBJ1-2; no definite D call. CDR3 size: 11 residues. CDR1 is MDHEN and CDR2 is SYDVKM in the germline V gene. Trimming took 5 bases from V and 8 from J, leaving 9 bases between them. CDR3 in amino acids: CASSVLGGYTF. The CDR3 nucleotides read TGTGCCAGCAGTGTTCTAGGCGGCTACACCTTC.